Presented here are 6 T cell receptor beta chains from one specimen sequenced in a study of T-cell reconstitution after alpha-beta-depleted transplantation in children. Unique molecular identifiers tagged the TCRbeta library. TCRdb fed the PCR reads into MiXCR, producing one record per CDR3 protein. The table records 400,000 to 500,000 distinct CDR3 sequences, approximately 11% of them present only once. This specimen consisted of PBMCs from the stem cell graft donor, obtained from the stem cell graft. The receptors shown here come from a human donor who donated a stem cell graft to a child with acute myeloid leukemia.

The gene calls are TRBV4-2 and TRBJ2-3; 9 bases match TRBD2. From germline, CDR1 is LGHNA and CDR2 YNFKEQ. With 3 bases clipped from V and 8 bases from J, the junction kept 9 bases outside the gene matches. The CDR3 runs 15 residues. The CDR3 bases are TGTGCCAGCAGCCAGACTAGCGGCCACTCGGGTACGCAGTATTTT. It is translated as CASSQTSGHSGTQYF.

This clonotype was seen many times. This CDR3 reads CASSMRGYEQFF. The CDR3 nucleotides are TGTGCCAGTAGTATGAGGGGGTATGAGCAGTTCTTC. V gene TRBV19 combines with J gene TRBJ2-1; D perhaps matches TRBD1 (6 bases). Germline values: CDR1 LNHDA, CDR2 SQIVND (reference sequence). V was cut by 3 bases and J by 8 bases, with 8 bases left in between. This CDR3 contains 12 residues.

This clonotype was counted a few times. The genes are TRBV5-1 and TRBJ2-5; 8 bases align to TRBD1. From germline, CDR1 is SGHRS and CDR2 YFSETQ. The CDR3 has 14 residues. Unmatched junction bases numbered 5, after V lost 3 bases and J lost 4 bases. The CDR3 DNA follows: TGCGCCAGCAGCTCCTCAACAGGGGGAGAGACCCAGTACTTC. This gives the protein CASSSSTGGETQYF. The full variable domain, completed using reference TRBV5-1 and TRBJ2-5, is KAGVTQTPRYLIKTRGQQVTLSCSPISGHRSVSWYQQTPGQGLQFLFEYFSETQRNKGNFPGRFSGRQFSNSRSEMNVSTLELGDSALYLCASSSSTGGETQYFGPGTRLLVL.

J is TRBJ2-3 and V is TRBV12-3 or TRBV12-4; the match to TRBD2 covers 7 bases. J gave up 3 bases and V 4 bases, and 7 bases lay outside the gene matches. The CDR3 is 15 residues long. The CDR3 sequence: CASSWGGGRTDTQYF. For the CDR3, the DNA is TGTGCCAGCAGTTGGGGGGGAGGTAGGACAGATACGCAGTATTTT.

This clonotype has only a few counts. The chain is built from TRBV7-6 and TRBJ2-7; 8 nucleotides match TRBD1. V shed 6 bases and J 5 bases; nucleotides not matched to a gene: 9. Germline-derived CDR1 and CDR2 are SGHVS and FNYEAQ. The CDR3 has 14 residues. CDR3 amino acids: CASRLSRTGNEQYV. DNA of the CDR3: TGTGCCAGCAGGCTGAGCAGGACAGGGAACGAGCAGTACGTC.

This sequence joins TRBV5-1 and TRBJ2-1, with 8 bases that match TRBD1. The CDR3 is 18 residues long. J gave up 5 bases and V 3 bases, and 16 bases lay outside the gene matches. The germline CDR1 and CDR2 sequences are SGHRS and YFSETQ. This chain's CDR3 is CASSSRMTGELLNNEQFF. Written as DNA, the CDR3 is TGCGCCAGCAGCTCAAGAATGACAGGGGAACTACTTAACAATGAGCAGTTCTTC.